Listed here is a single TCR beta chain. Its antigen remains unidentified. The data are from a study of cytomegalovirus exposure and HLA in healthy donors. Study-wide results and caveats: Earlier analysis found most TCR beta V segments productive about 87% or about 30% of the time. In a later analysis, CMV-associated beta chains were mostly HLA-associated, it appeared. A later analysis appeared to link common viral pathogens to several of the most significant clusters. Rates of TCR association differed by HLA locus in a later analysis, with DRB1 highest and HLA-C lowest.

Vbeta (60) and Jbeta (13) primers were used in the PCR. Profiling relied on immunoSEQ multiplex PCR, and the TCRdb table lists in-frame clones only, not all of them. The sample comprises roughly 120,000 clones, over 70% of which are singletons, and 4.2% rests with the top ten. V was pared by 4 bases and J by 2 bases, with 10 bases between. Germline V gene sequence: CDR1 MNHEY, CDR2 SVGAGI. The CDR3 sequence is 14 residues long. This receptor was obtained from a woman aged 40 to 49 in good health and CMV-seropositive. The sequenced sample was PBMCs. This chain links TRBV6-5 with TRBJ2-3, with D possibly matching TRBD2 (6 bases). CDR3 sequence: CASSWDSYTDTQYF. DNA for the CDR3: TGTGCCAGCAGTTGGGACTCCTACACAGATACGCAGTATTTT.